This TCR beta chain originates from a study of T cell repertoires in cytomegalovirus infection. In the study overall: Matching HLA type and CMV infection were both indicated by public TCR beta signatures.

TCRdb analysed the reads with MiXCR anew, one entry per CDR3 protein. The repertoire consists of roughly 300,000 distinct CDR3 sequences, with over 7.5% occurring once and the leading ten covering about 3.9%. There are many counts of this clonotype. The trim removed 5 bases at V and 3 bases at J, leaving 7 bases unmatched. Germline CDR1 and CDR2: SGHVS and FQNEAQ. This CDR3 has 15 amino acids. The V and J genes are TRBV7-8 and TRBJ2-1; 7 bases map to TRBD1. The TCR was taken from a human donor in good health (CMV status not recorded). Some clones in this sample may be carry-over from other donors' samples. The material sequenced was PBMCs. Here the CDR3 DNA reads TGTGCCAGCAGCCGGGACAGCTTGTACTACAATGAGCAGTTCTTC. It translates to CASSRDSLYYNEQFF.